This TCR beta chain was documented in a study of T cells in Graves' hyperthyroidism and ophthalmopathy. From germline, CDR1 is MNHNS and CDR2 SASEGT. The CDR3 runs 13 residues. The ends were cut back, 3 bases at V and 8 bases at J, with 11 bases in the middle. This clonotype was detected ten times or more. The antigen remains unidentified. General study points: Classification by a 13 V-J model distinguished ophthalmopathy from stable hyperthyroidism. Progression to ophthalmopathy was predicted a median of about six months early.

It was RNA transcripts that yielded the amplified TCR beta CDR3 regions. Researchers ran a first-round RT-PCR on the TCR CDR3 using the HTBI primer set. MiXCR, applied by TCRdb to the multiplex PCR reads, yields one record per CDR3 protein. Counted here are roughly 650,000 distinct CDR3 sequences, 16% occurring once; the ten biggest clones make up roughly 3%. The TCR sequence derives from a woman aged 40 to 55 with Graves' ophthalmopathy. The gene calls are TRBV6-1 and TRBJ2-1, with a weak D call TRBD1 (5 bases). Sequencing was performed on blood. The CDR3 reads CASSDRVIYEQFF. The CDR3 region has the DNA TGTGCCAGCAGTGACAGGGTCATCTATGAGCAGTTCTTC.